These 15 T cell receptor beta chains share one sample of origin, sequenced in a study of blood T cell repertoires in COVID-19. The data were produced by immunoSEQ multiplex PCR, yet TCRdb's version contains in-frame clones alone and is incomplete. The repertoire has fewer than 500,000 clones, around 90% of them found once; the top ten carry approximately 0.7%. The specimen sequenced was PBMCs or T cells enriched from blood (not recorded which). These receptor sequences come from a woman between 18 and 29 years old who had recovered from COVID-19.

The rearrangement uses TRBV2 and TRBJ2-2, with 12 bases lining up with TRBD2. This CDR3 is 15 amino acids long. Per the germline V gene, CDR1 is SNHLY and CDR2 is FYNNEI. J gave up 8 bases and V 4 bases, and 5 bases lay outside the gene matches. The CDR3 loop is CASSVRTSGAGELFF. In DNA, the CDR3 is TGTGCCAGCAGTGTCCGGACTAGCGGGGCAGGGGAGCTGTTTTTT.

This chain joins TRBV10-2 and TRBJ1-5, with TRBD1 identical over 8 bases. Trimming took 8 bases from V and 7 from J; bases not matched to a gene: 4. Germline values: CDR1 WSHSY, CDR2 SAAADI. The CDR3 is 12 residues long. CDR3 DNA sequence: TGCGCCAGCCAACAGGGGGGACAGCCCCAGCATTTT. Translating it yields CASQQGGQPQHF.

This chain joins TRBV12-3 or TRBV12-4 and TRBJ1-6; D is perhaps TRBD1 (5 bases). The CDR3 contains 13 residues. The V and J ends lost 5 bases and 9 bases respectively, with 11 bases between them. This CDR3 is CASSLQQVSPLHF. In DNA form, the CDR3 reads TGTGCCAGCAGTCTACAACAGGTTTCACCCCTCCACTTT.

The J gene is TRBJ2-5, the V gene TRBV5-1, with D possibly matching TRBD1 (7 bases). CDR1 is SGHRS and CDR2 is YFSETQ in the germline V gene. The CDR3 covers 14 residues. V lost 4 bases to trimming and J lost 5 bases, with 15 bases between them. The CDR3 is CASSPEGGQETQYF. CDR3 DNA: TGCGCCAGCAGCCCGGAGGGGGGACAGGAGACCCAGTACTTC.

The genes are TRBV18 and TRBJ1-1; D is unresolved. The V end was cut by 3 bases, the J end by 4 bases, with 12 bases between. The length of the CDR3 is 14 residues. CDR1 is KGHSH, CDR2 LQKENI, per germline. CDR3 in amino acids: CASSPREGGTEAFF. The CDR3 region has the DNA TGTGCCAGCTCACCCCGGGAGGGCGGCACTGAAGCTTTCTTT. Full variable domain (rest looked up from reference TRBV18 and TRBJ1-1): NAGVMQNPRHLVRRRGQEARLRCSPMKGHSHVYWYRQLPEEGLKFMVYLQKENIIDESGMPKERFSAEFPKEGPSILRIQQVVRGDSAAYFCASSPREGGTEAFFGQGTRLTVV.

The chain employs TRBV3-1 (or the pseudogene TRBV3-2) and TRBJ1-2; D not resolved. Germline CDR1 LGHDT, CDR2 YNNKEL (reference sequence). V shed 0 bases and J shed 3 bases, with 11 bases lying between them. The CDR3 runs to 15 residues. As DNA, the CDR3 is TGTGCCAGCAGCCAAGAGGTCAACAGCTACTATGGCTACACCTTC. It codes for CASSQEVNSYYGYTF.

The sample holds a few counts of this clone. This chain uses TRBV28 with TRBJ2-7, with D possibly being TRBD2 (6 bases). The CDR3 is made up of 13 amino acids. Trimming removed 7 bases from V and 6 bases from J, with 16 bases in between. In germline, CDR1 is MDHEN, CDR2 SYDVKM. The CDR3 coding sequence is TGTGCCAGCATGAGGGAACTGGGGGGCGAGCAGTACTTC. It translates to CASMRELGGEQYF.

V is TRBV5-1 and J is TRBJ2-7; D is perhaps TRBD2 (5 bases). The V gene lost 4 bases and the J gene lost 5 bases, with 16 bases spanning the gap. This CDR3 is 14 amino acids long. Germline loops: CDR1 SGHRS, CDR2 YFSETQ. CDR3 sequence: CASSPGLHTDEQYF. Here the CDR3 DNA reads TGCGCCAGCAGCCCAGGACTGCACACGGACGAGCAGTACTTC.

This chain links TRBV28 with TRBJ2-3, with TRBD1 identical over 9 bases. V was clipped by 6 bases and J by 3 bases; unmatched bases: 16. Germline V gene sequence: CDR1 MDHEN, CDR2 SYDVKM. CDR3 length: 18 residues. CDR3 residues: CASRGTTGGEMSTDTQYF. In nucleotides, the CDR3 is TGTGCCAGCAGGGGAACGACAGGGGGAGAAATGAGTACAGATACGCAGTATTTT.

This clone has just a few counts. This sequence joins TRBV5-5 and TRBJ1-5, with D tentatively TRBD1 (6 bases). The germline gives CDR1 SGHKS, CDR2 YYEKEE (reference sequence). V lost 4 bases, J lost 6 bases, and 17 bases lay in between. The CDR3 loop spans 15 amino acids. The CDR3 reads CASSLRTVGVQPQHF. The CDR3 bases are TGTGCCAGCAGCCTTCGGACAGTAGGTGTTCAGCCCCAGCATTTT.

The chain is built from TRBV28 and TRBJ1-5; 7 bases fit TRBD1. Germline assignment: CDR1 MDHEN and CDR2 SYDVKM. The CDR3 has 14 amino acids. Trimming took 4 bases from V and 3 from J; bases not matched to a gene: 3. Here the CDR3 DNA reads TGTGCCAGCAGTTGGGACAGCCTCAATCAGCCCCAGCATTTT. It encodes CASSWDSLNQPQHF.

The chain employs TRBV7-9 and TRBJ1-1, with 8 nucleotides matching TRBD1. V gave up 6 bases and J gave up 3 bases; unmatched junction bases: 6. The CDR3 length is 14 residues. The germline gives CDR1 SEHNR, CDR2 FQNEAQ (reference sequence). CDR3 loop: CASRPRQGYTEAFF. The CDR3 nucleotides read TGTGCCAGCAGACCTAGACAGGGGTACACTGAAGCTTTCTTT.

V is TRBV5-6 and J is TRBJ2-1; 8 bases fit TRBD2. Germline CDR1 SGHDT, CDR2 YYEEEE. Losses at the gene ends were 0 bases for V and 7 bases for J; bases not matched to a gene: 9. This CDR3 contains 16 residues. The CDR3, as DNA: TGTGCCAGCAGCTTGGTGGGCCTAGCGGGTAAAAATGAGCAGTTCTTC. It codes for CASSLVGLAGKNEQFF.

This chain connects TRBV10-3 to TRBJ2-7, with 10 bases fitting TRBD2. The CDR3 is 12 amino acids. V lost 7 bases to trimming and J lost 7 bases; unmatched junction nucleotides: 4. Germline V gene lookup returns CDR1 ENHRY and CDR2 SYGVKD. This CDR3 is CAIIGAGGEQYF. The CDR3 DNA follows: TGTGCCATCATCGGAGCGGGGGGGGAGCAGTACTTC.

The J gene is TRBJ2-7, the V gene TRBV6-5; 12 bases map to TRBD1. The J segment lost 5 bases and the V segment lost 8 bases, leaving 10 bases of the junction unmatched. CDR1 and CDR2 (germline): MNHEY, SVGAGI. This CDR3 spans 15 amino acids. As DNA, the CDR3 is TGTGCCAGCTCCTCCGGGACAGGGGGCTGGGACGAGCAGTACTTC. Translating gives CASSSGTGGWDEQYF.